This T cell receptor beta chain stems from a study of blood T cell repertoires in COVID-19. Looking at the study overall: Researchers got acute and convalescent COVID-19 samples from the United States, Italy and Spain.

The CDR3 is 15 amino acids. Trimming cost V 1 base and J 4 bases; bases outside gene matches: 6. CDR1 and CDR2 from the germline V gene are SGHDT and YYEEEE. Authors' analysis steps: Amplifying reference gene primers gave estimates of nucleated cell counts. Data came from immunoSEQ multiplex PCR; TCRdb stores just in-frame clones and leaves some out. The V and J calls and clone size come from that table; D and trimming were worked out from the DNA. The table shows about 13,000 clones, with roughly 90% occurring only once. This clone has only one observation. The sequence derives from a human donor in a cohort sampled during active COVID-19. This sequence joins TRBV5-6 and TRBJ1-2; 8 bases fit TRBD1. The sequenced sample was peripheral blood. CDR3 region: CASSLRAGGVYGYTF. The CDR3, as DNA: TGTGCCAGCAGCTTGAGGGCAGGGGGCGTCTATGGCTACACCTTC.